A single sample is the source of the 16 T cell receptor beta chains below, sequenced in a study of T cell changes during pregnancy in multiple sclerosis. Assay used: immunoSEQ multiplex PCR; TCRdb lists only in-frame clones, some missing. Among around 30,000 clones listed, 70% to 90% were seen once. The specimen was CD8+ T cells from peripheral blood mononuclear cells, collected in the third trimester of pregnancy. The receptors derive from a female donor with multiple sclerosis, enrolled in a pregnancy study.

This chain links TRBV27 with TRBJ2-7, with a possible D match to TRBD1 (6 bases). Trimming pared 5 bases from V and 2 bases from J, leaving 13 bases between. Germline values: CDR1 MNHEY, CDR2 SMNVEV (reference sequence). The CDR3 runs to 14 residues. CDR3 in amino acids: CASSLAGQPYEQYF. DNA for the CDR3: TGTGCCAGCAGTCTAGCCGGACAGCCCTACGAGCAGTACTTC.

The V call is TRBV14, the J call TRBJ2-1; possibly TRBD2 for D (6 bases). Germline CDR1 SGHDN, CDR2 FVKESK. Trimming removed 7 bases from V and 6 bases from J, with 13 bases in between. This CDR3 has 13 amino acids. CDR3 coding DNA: TGTGCCAGCATGGGGACCGGGGGCAATGAGCAGTTCTTC. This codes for CASMGTGGNEQFF.

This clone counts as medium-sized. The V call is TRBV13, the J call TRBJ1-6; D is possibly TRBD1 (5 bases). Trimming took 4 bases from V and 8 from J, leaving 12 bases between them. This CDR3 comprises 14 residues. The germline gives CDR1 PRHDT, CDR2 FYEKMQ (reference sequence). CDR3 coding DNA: TGTGCCAGCAGCTCCTACAGGAATGATTCACCCCTCCACTTT. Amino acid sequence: CASSSYRNDSPLHF.

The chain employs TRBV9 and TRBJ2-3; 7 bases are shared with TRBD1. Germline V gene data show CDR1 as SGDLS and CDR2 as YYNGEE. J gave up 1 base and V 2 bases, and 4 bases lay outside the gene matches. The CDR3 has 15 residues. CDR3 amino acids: CASSVYGTGTDTQYF. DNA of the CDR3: TGTGCCAGCAGCGTGTATGGGACAGGCACAGATACGCAGTATTTT. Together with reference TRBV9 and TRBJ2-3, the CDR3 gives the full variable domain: DSGVTQTPKHLITATGQRVTLRCSPRSGDLSVYWYQQSLDQGLQFLIQYYNGEERAKGNILERFSAQQFPDLHSELNLSSLELGDSALYFCASSVYGTGTDTQYFGPGTRLTVL.

The CDR3 region has the DNA TGCGCCAGCAGCCAAGAAGACAGGATCACTGAAGCTTTCTTT. Its protein product is CASSQEDRITEAFF. The V and J genes are TRBV4-1 and TRBJ1-1, with D perhaps TRBD1 (6 bases). In germline, CDR1 is MGHRA, CDR2 YSYEKL. Between the trimmed V and J ends, which lost 0 bases and 4 bases, there was a span of 9 bases. The CDR3 sequence is 14 residues long.

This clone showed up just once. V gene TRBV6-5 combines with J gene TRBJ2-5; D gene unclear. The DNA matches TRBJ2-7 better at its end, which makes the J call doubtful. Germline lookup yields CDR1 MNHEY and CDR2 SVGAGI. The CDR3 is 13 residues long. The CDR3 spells CASSYAGSYEQYF. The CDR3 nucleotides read TGTGCCAGCAGTTACGCAGGTTCCTACGAGCAGTACTTC.

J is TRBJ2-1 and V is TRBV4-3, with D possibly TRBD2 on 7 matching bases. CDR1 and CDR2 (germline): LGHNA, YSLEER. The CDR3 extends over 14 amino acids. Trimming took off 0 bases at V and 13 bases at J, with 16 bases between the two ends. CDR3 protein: CASSQEGGGASQFF. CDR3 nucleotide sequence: TGCGCCAGCAGCCAAGAGGGTGGGGGGGCCTCACAGTTCTTC.

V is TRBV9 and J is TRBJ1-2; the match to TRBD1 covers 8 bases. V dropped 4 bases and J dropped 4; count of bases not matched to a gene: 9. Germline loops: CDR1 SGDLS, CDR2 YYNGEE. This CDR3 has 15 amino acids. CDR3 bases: TGTGCCAGCAGCCCCAACACAGGGGGTTTCTATGGCTACACCTTC. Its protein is CASSPNTGGFYGYTF.

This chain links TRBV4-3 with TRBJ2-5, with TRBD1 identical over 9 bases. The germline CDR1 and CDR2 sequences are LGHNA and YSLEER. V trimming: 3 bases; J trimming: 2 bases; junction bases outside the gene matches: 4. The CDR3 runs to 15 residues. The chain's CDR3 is CASSHTDRGQETQYF. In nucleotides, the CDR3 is TGCGCCAGCAGCCACACGGACAGGGGACAAGAGACCCAGTACTTC.

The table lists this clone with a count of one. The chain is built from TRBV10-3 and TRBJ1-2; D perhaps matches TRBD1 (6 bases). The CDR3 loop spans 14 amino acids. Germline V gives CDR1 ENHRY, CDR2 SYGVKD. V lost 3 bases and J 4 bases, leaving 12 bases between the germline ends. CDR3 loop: CAISEGGGGYGYTF. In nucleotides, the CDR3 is TGTGCCATCAGTGAAGGGGGTGGGGGCTATGGCTACACCTTC.

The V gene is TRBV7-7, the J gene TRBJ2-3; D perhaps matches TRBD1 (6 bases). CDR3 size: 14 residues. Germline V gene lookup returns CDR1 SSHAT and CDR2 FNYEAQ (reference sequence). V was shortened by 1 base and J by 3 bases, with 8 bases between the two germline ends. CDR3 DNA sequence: TGTGCCAGCAGCTTAGATCAGGGGACAGATACGCAGTATTTT. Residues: CASSLDQGTDTQYF.

The DNA of the CDR3 is TGTGCCAGCAGTTACGGTAGCGGGGGAAACTACAATGAGCAGTTCTTC. This codes for CASSYGSGGNYNEQFF. V is TRBV6-5 and J is TRBJ2-1, with TRBD2 matching over 9 bases. The CDR3 is made up of 16 amino acids. V was pared by 2 bases and J by 3 bases, with 5 bases of the junction left unmatched. Per the germline V gene, CDR1 is MNHEY and CDR2 is SVGAGI.

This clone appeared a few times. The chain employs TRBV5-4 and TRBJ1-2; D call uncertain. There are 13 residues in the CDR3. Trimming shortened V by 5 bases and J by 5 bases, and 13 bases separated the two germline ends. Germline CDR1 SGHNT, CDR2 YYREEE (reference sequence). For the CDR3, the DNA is TGTGCCAGCAGGCCAGATTGGGAGTATGGCTACACCTTC. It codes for CASRPDWEYGYTF.

CDR3 DNA: TGTGCCACCAGCAGGGTACAGGGATCCTACGAGCAGTACTTC. Translated, it gives CATSRVQGSYEQYF. The V gene is TRBV15, the J gene TRBJ2-7; TRBD1 is a possible D gene (6 bases). Germline V gene sequence: CDR1 LNHNV, CDR2 YYDKDF (reference sequence). The CDR3 extends over 14 amino acids. The V gene lost 3 bases and the J gene lost 1 base, with 10 bases spanning the gap.

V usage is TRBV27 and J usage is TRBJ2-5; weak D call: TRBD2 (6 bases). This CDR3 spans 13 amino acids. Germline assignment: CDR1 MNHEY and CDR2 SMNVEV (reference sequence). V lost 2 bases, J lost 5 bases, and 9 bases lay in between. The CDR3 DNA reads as TGTGCCAGCAGTTTAGGAGGGTTGGAGACCCAGTACTTC. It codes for CASSLGGLETQYF.

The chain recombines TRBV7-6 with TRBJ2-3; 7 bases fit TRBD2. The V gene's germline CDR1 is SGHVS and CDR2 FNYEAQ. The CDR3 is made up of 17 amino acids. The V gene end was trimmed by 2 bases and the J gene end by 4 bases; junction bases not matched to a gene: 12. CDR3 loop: CASSLRWRGGGPDTQYF. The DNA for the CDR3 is TGTGCCAGCAGCTTAAGGTGGCGCGGGGGAGGCCCAGATACGCAGTATTTT.